These 19 T cell receptor beta chains share one sample of origin, sequenced in a study of regulatory T cells in long-lasting Graves disease. Stated time point: persistent/refractory GD, antithyroid drugs over 5 years with positive TRAb. PBMC-derived RNA was used for the TCR library. Researchers made TCR beta libraries by using iRepertoire HTBI primers and running Arm-PCR on CDR3 regions. TCRdb re-called the multiplex PCR reads with MiXCR, one entry per CDR3 protein. The data contain about 340,000 distinct CDR3 sequences, around 19% of them singletons. The sample was peripheral blood mononuclear cells (PBMCs), taken when the disease was refractory, from a patient treated with antithyroid drugs. These receptors all stem from a female donor with Graves disease.

The chain links TRBV4-3 to TRBJ1-5; TRBD1 is a possible D gene (6 bases). CDR3 length equals 15 residues. V dropped 4 bases and J dropped 2 bases, with 12 bases sitting between them. Germline loops: CDR1 LGHNA, CDR2 YSLEER. Written as DNA, the CDR3 is TGCGCCAGCAGCCTGGGACAACATGGCAATCAGCCCCAGCATTTT. Translation gives CASSLGQHGNQPQHF.

This sequence joins TRBV4-1 and TRBJ2-4; TRBD2 is a possible D gene (5 bases). The CDR3 runs to 18 residues. Looked up from germline, CDR1 is MGHRA and CDR2 is YSYEKL. V lost 0 bases to trimming and J lost 0 bases, with 15 bases between them. This CDR3 is CASSQEYAIGIAKNIQYF. The CDR3 DNA reads TGCGCCAGCAGCCAAGAATACGCAATCGGGATAGCCAAAAACATTCAGTACTTC.

The CDR3 DNA sequence: TGTGCTAGTGGACTACTCACCGGGGAGCTGTTTTTT. As protein: CASGLLTGELFF. This sequence joins TRBV12-5 and TRBJ2-2; D not resolved. Trimming removed 6 bases from V and 4 bases from J, with 6 bases in between. This CDR3 is built from 12 residues. Per germline, CDR1 LGHNT and CDR2 FRNRAP.

A few counts support this clonotype. Since a much larger clone is just one base distant, this may be a read error. The gene calls are TRBV5-1 and TRBJ2-2; TRBD2 might be the D (6 bases). The germline V gene encodes CDR1 SGHRS and CDR2 YFSETQ. The CDR3 loop spans 15 amino acids. CDR3 loop: CASSWGRENTGELLF. In nucleotides, the CDR3 is TGCGCCAGCAGCTGGGGACGGGAGAACACCGGGGAGCTGCTTTTT.

Ten or more counts support this clonotype. J is TRBJ1-5 and V is TRBV6-5; weak D call: TRBD1 (6 bases). Germline V gene sequence: CDR1 MNHEY, CDR2 SVGAGI. V was shortened by 4 bases and J by 6 bases, with 16 bases between the two germline ends. The CDR3 totals 15 residues. CDR3: CASSSQGGMVQPQHF. CDR3 sequence (DNA): TGTGCCAGCAGTTCACAAGGGGGGATGGTTCAGCCCCAGCATTTT.

This clonotype was observed a few times. The chain couples TRBV6-1 to TRBJ1-5; tentatively, D is TRBD1 (5 bases). V gave up 3 bases and J gave up 3 bases, with 12 bases separating them. Germline CDR1 MNHNS, CDR2 SASEGT. The CDR3 totals 15 residues. This CDR3 reads CASSDRAQLNQPQHF. CDR3 coding DNA: TGTGCCAGCAGTGACAGGGCCCAGCTCAATCAGCCCCAGCATTTT.

Concerning this clonotype: At one end, the junction sequence differs from germline, possibly due to a read error. The V gene is TRBV30, the J gene TRBJ2-5; TRBD2 matches at 7 bases. Germline-derived CDR1 and CDR2 are GTSNPN and SVGIG (reference sequence). This CDR3 has 14 amino acids. The CDR3 loop is CAWSVAGTEESQYF. CDR3 DNA: TGTGCCTGGAGTGTAGCGGGGACTGAAGAGAGCCAGTACTTC.

This clonotype was detected many times. CDR3 amino acids: CASSFWGALGNYGYTF. The DNA of the CDR3 is TGTGCCAGCAGTTTCTGGGGGGCTCTTGGTAACTATGGCTACACCTTC. V is TRBV27 and J is TRBJ1-2; perhaps TRBD1 as D (6 bases). The V end lost 3 bases, the J end lost 1 base, and 15 bases lay between the germline ends. The CDR3 contains 16 residues. Germline CDR1 is MNHEY and CDR2 is SMNVEV (reference sequence).

Turning to this clonotype: This may be a read error: a much more frequent sequence differs by one nucleotide. The V gene is TRBV6-2 or TRBV6-3, the J gene TRBJ1-1, with 11 bases fitting TRBD1. Germline V lookup: CDR1 MNHEY, CDR2 SVGEGT. V dropped 11 bases and J dropped 5; count of bases not matched to a gene: 4. The CDR3 totals 12 residues. DNA of the CDR3: TGTGCCGTGGGACAGGGGGGGACTGAAGCTTTCTTT. Its translation: CAVGQGGTEAFF.

V usage is TRBV7-8 and J usage is TRBJ1-4; TRBD1 agrees at 7 bases. The CDR3 length is 14 residues. CDR1 is SGHVS, CDR2 FQNEAQ, per germline. Losses at the gene ends were 2 bases for V and 7 bases for J; bases not matched to a gene: 4. The CDR3 region is CASSLRGGGEKLFF. The CDR3, as DNA: TGTGCCAGCAGCTTAAGAGGGGGCGGTGAAAAACTGTTTTTT.

Concerning this clonotype: This may be a read error: a much more frequent sequence differs by one nucleotide. This chain uses TRBV3-1 with TRBJ2-1; D remains unclear. The germline gives CDR1 LGHDT, CDR2 YNNKEL (reference sequence). The CDR3 runs to 11 residues. Trimming took 4 bases from V and 8 from J, leaving 6 bases between them. The chain's CDR3 is CASSPGYEQFF. The CDR3 DNA sequence: TGTGCCAGCAGCCCGGGCTATGAGCAGTTCTTC.

This clonotype has at least ten counts. The rearrangement links TRBV12-3 or TRBV12-4 to TRBJ2-5, with D perhaps assigned TRBD1 or TRBD2 (6 bases each). The CDR3 consists of 14 residues. V gave up 4 bases and J gave up 6 bases, with 15 bases separating them. The DNA of the CDR3 is TGTGCCAGCAGTTATTCGGGGGCGGGGAAGACCCAGTACTTC. Translation: CASSYSGAGKTQYF.

The CDR3 sequence is CASSQVWTAYEQYF. CDR3 DNA sequence: TGTGCCAGCAGCCAAGTCTGGACAGCCTACGAGCAGTACTTC. The chain uses TRBV14 and TRBJ2-7, with TRBD1 as a possible D gene (6 bases). Germline loops: CDR1 SGHDN, CDR2 FVKESK. V was cut by 1 base and J by 2 bases, with 9 bases left in between. This CDR3 comprises 14 residues. Complete variable domain (other parts from reference TRBV14 and TRBJ2-7): EAGVTQFPSHSVIEKGQTVTLRCDPISGHDNLYWYRRVMGKEIKFLLHFVKESKQDESGMPNNRFLAERTGGTYSTLKVQPAELEDSGVYFCASSQVWTAYEQYFGPGTRLTVT.

This chain joins TRBV19 and TRBJ2-7; 8 nucleotides match TRBD1. V lost 4 bases, J lost 3 bases, and 5 bases stayed unmatched. The CDR3 runs 14 residues. Per the germline V gene, CDR1 is LNHDA and CDR2 is SQIVND (reference sequence). The CDR3 nucleotides read TGTGCCAGTAGTACTGACAGGGGACACTACGAGCAGTACTTC. Translation: CASSTDRGHYEQYF. The whole variable domain, filled in from reference TRBV19 and TRBJ2-7, reads DGGITQSPKYLFRKEGQNVTLSCEQNLNHDAMYWYRQDPGQGLRLIYYSQIVNDFQKGDIAEGYSVSREKKESFPLTVTSAQKNPTAFYLCASSTDRGHYEQYFGPGTRLTVT.

This clonotype came up many times. The chain has TRBV20-1 and TRBJ2-5; TRBD2 matches 12 bases. The ends lost 4 bases at V and 5 bases at J; junction bases unmatched: 5. This CDR3 has 14 amino acids. Per germline, CDR1 DFQATT and CDR2 SNEGSKA (reference sequence). The CDR3 bases are TGCAGTGCTAAAAGACTAGCGGGGGATGAGACCCAGTACTTC. This sequence encodes CSAKRLAGDETQYF.

This clonotype was observed at least ten times. The V call is TRBV20-1, the J call TRBJ1-4; D perhaps matches TRBD1 (5 bases). Germline CDR1 is DFQATT and CDR2 is SNEGSKA (reference sequence). The CDR3 has 12 amino acids. Trimming shortened V by 7 bases and J by 4 bases, and 10 bases separated the two germline ends. DNA for the CDR3: TGCAGTGTCCGGGACGGTAATGAAAAACTGTTTTTT. The encoded protein is CSVRDGNEKLFF.

The V and J genes are TRBV20-1 and TRBJ1-2; D remains ambiguous. This CDR3 contains 11 residues. The ends were cut back, 4 bases at V and 8 bases at J, with 11 bases in the middle. The germline V gene has CDR1 DFQATT and CDR2 SNEGSKA (reference sequence). CDR3 amino acids: CSATDAGGYTF. The CDR3 bases are TGCAGTGCTACTGACGCGGGGGGCTACACCTTC.

This clonotype was recorded many times. The V and J genes are TRBV6-5 and TRBJ1-2; the D gene is possibly TRBD1 (5 bases). V dropped 2 bases and J dropped 2 bases, with 18 bases sitting between them. This CDR3 contains 17 residues. CDR1 and CDR2 from the germline V gene are MNHEY and SVGAGI. The CDR3 is CASSYPRRQNPNYGYTF. The DNA for the CDR3 is TGTGCCAGCAGTTACCCCCGAAGACAGAACCCCAACTATGGCTACACCTTC.

This clonotype was recorded many times. The chain employs TRBV3-1 and TRBJ2-5, with no clear D. Germline V lookup: CDR1 LGHDT, CDR2 YNNKEL (reference sequence). V lost 0 bases to trimming and J lost 4 bases, with 3 bases between them. This CDR3 spans 12 amino acids. The CDR3 region has the DNA TGTGCCAGCAGCCAAGATAGAGAGACCCAGTACTTC. It encodes CASSQDRETQYF.